The 14 T cell receptor beta chains in this list originate from one sample, sequenced in a study of blood T cell repertoires in COVID-19. Produced via immunoSEQ multiplex PCR; TCRdb's table is partial and in-frame only. Of about 160,000 clones detected, approximately 87% appear once; the ten largest clones hold 3.5% to 4%. Sequenced sample: peripheral blood. The receptor source for this set is a woman aged 70-85 years with acute or convalescent COVID-19.

This rearrangement joins TRBV13 to TRBJ2-2, with a weak D call TRBD1 (6 bases). The CDR3 covers 14 residues. The V and J ends lost 0 bases and 9 bases respectively, with 11 bases between them. The V gene's germline CDR1 is PRHDT and CDR2 FYEKMQ (reference sequence). The CDR3, as DNA: TGTGCCAGCAGCTTAGGACAGGGTAAACGGGAGCTGTTTTTT. Translated: CASSLGQGKRELFF.

The rearrangement joins TRBV15 to TRBJ2-5; D might be TRBD2 (6 bases). The CDR3 is 12 amino acids. Germline lookup yields CDR1 LNHNV and CDR2 YYDKDF (reference sequence). V lost 0 bases to trimming and J lost 9 bases, with 8 bases between them. The DNA for the CDR3 is TGTGCCACCAGCAGAGAGGGAGGAGCCCAGTACTTC. Amino acids: CATSREGGAQYF.

The J gene is TRBJ1-5, the V gene TRBV6-6; no definite D call. The CDR3 runs to 15 residues. Between the trimmed V and J ends, which lost 6 bases and 2 bases, there was a span of 14 bases. From germline, CDR1 is MNHNY and CDR2 SVGAGI (reference sequence). CDR3 region: CASSPFARGNQPQHF. The CDR3 nucleotides are TGTGCCAGCAGCCCCTTCGCTCGGGGCAATCAGCCCCAGCATTTT.

The CDR3 region is CASSQGLGRGNTIYF. For the CDR3, the DNA is TGCGCCAGCAGCCAAGGACTGGGGAGGGGAAACACCATATATTTT. The chain links TRBV4-3 to TRBJ1-3; D not certain. Germline V gives CDR1 LGHNA, CDR2 YSLEER. CDR3 length: 15 residues. V lost 1 base and J 4 bases, leaving 11 bases between the germline ends.

This rearrangement joins TRBV19 to TRBJ2-5; D unclear. V was pared by 5 bases and J by 1 base, with 8 bases between. This CDR3 comprises 13 residues. Germline CDR1 LNHDA, CDR2 SQIVND (reference sequence). The CDR3 sequence: CASSAGFQETQYF. The CDR3, as DNA: TGTGCCAGTAGTGCAGGTTTCCAAGAGACCCAGTACTTC.

V and J are TRBV7-2 and TRBJ2-7, with 9 nucleotides matching TRBD1. CDR3 length: 17 residues. Looked up from germline, CDR1 is SGHTA and CDR2 is FQGNSA. The trim removed 5 bases at V and 3 bases at J, leaving 14 bases unmatched. In nucleotides, the CDR3 is TGTGCCAGCAGCATCGGGACAGGGAATACGGTTCTCTACGAGCAGTACTTC. This encodes CASSIGTGNTVLYEQYF. Combining the CDR3 with reference TRBV7-2 and TRBJ2-7 gives the whole variable domain GAGVSQSPSNKVTEKGKDVELRCDPISGHTALYWYRQSLGQGLEFLIYFQGNSAPDKSGLPSDRFSAERTGGSVSTLTIQRTQQEDSAVYLCASSIGTGNTVLYEQYFGPGTRLTVT.

The chain is built from TRBV7-9 and TRBJ2-7; 9 positions agree with TRBD2. Trimming cost V 1 base and J 0 bases; bases outside gene matches: 7. This CDR3 is built from 17 residues. CDR1 is SEHNR and CDR2 is FQNEAQ in the germline V gene (reference sequence). The CDR3 DNA sequence: TGTGCCAGCAGCTTAGGGGGCGCGGGGGGGGCCTCCTACGAGCAGTACTTC. It is translated as CASSLGGAGGASYEQYF. Variable domain in full (rest from reference TRBV7-9 and TRBJ2-7): DTGVSQNPRHKITKRGQNVTFRCDPISEHNRLYWYRQTLGQGPEFLTYFQNEAQLEKSRLLSDRFSAERPKGSFSTLEIQRTEQGDSAMYLCASSLGGAGGASYEQYFGPGTRLTVT.

This rearrangement joins TRBV9 to TRBJ2-7; 9 bases fit TRBD1. V lost 2 bases and J lost 6; bases outside the gene matches: 3. The length of the CDR3 is 13 residues. Germline CDR1 and CDR2: SGDLS and YYNGEE. The CDR3 DNA follows: TGTGCCAGCAGCGTGGGACAGGGAACCGAGCAGTACTTC. This gives the protein CASSVGQGTEQYF.

The CDR3 nucleotides read TGTGCCAGCAGTTTGGGATACAGGGGACCCCCCTACGAGCAGTACTTC. As protein: CASSLGYRGPPYEQYF. The gene calls are TRBV28 and TRBJ2-7; 7 nucleotides agree with TRBD1. CDR3 size: 16 residues. Per germline, CDR1 MDHEN and CDR2 SYDVKM. Unmatched junction bases numbered 10, after V lost 3 bases and J lost 2 bases.

The CDR3 DNA reads as TGTGCCAGCAGTTACGTGGGGCAGAACACTGAAGCTTTCTTT. It translates to CASSYVGQNTEAFF. The rearrangement links TRBV6-5 to TRBJ1-1; tentatively, D is TRBD1 (5 bases). The CDR3 totals 14 residues. Trimming took off 2 bases at V and 1 base at J, with 8 bases between the two ends. Germline values: CDR1 MNHEY, CDR2 SVGAGI.

This clone was observed a handful of times. This CDR3 reads CASRTGGSYEQYF. As DNA, the CDR3 is TGTGCCAGCAGGACAGGGGGCTCCTACGAGCAGTACTTC. The chain joins TRBV25-1 to TRBJ2-7, with 9 bases aligning to TRBD1. Trimming took 6 bases from V and 0 from J; bases not matched to a gene: 0. CDR1 MGHDK and CDR2 SYGVNS come from the germline V gene. This CDR3 contains 13 residues.

Note on this clone: The junction departs from the called germline gene at one end, perhaps through a read error. The CDR3 DNA reads as TGTGCCAGCAGCTTAAGTACTAGCGGGAATGAGCGGTTCTTC. Its translation: CASSLSTSGNERFF. The gene calls are TRBV7-3 and TRBJ2-1; 10 bases map to TRBD2. The CDR3 runs 14 residues. Germline assignment: CDR1 SGHTA and CDR2 FQGTGA.

The J gene is TRBJ1-2, the V gene TRBV5-6; 8 bases match TRBD1. CDR1 SGHDT and CDR2 YYEEEE come from the germline V gene. The CDR3 is 15 residues long. The V gene end was trimmed by 1 base and the J gene end by 5 bases; junction bases not matched to a gene: 7. CDR3 DNA sequence: TGTGCCAGCAGCTTGAGTGACAGGGGTTGGTATGGCTACACCTTC. Protein product: CASSLSDRGWYGYTF.

This clone was recorded a few times. The chain is built from TRBV19 and TRBJ1-2; 7 bases agree with TRBD1. Germline loops: CDR1 LNHDA, CDR2 SQIVND (reference sequence). V lost 2 bases, J lost 3 bases, and 0 bases stayed unmatched. The CDR3 is 13 amino acids. CDR3 in DNA: TGTGCCAGTAGTATAACAGGGGACTATGGCTACACCTTC. Translated, it gives CASSITGDYGYTF.